Only a few counts were recorded for the clone carrying this TCR beta chain. This entry is derived from a study of T-cell memory formation after mild COVID-19. This CDR3 is 11 amino acids long. Trimming took 1 base from V and 7 from J, leaving 5 bases between them. Germline V gives CDR1 SGHNT, CDR2 YYREEE (reference sequence). Via MiXCR, TCRdb re-called the 5' RACE reads, giving one row per CDR3 protein. The table has under 350,000 distinct CDR3 sequences, around 15% seen once. The chain uses TRBV5-4 and TRBJ1-2; D remains ambiguous. Sequenced input: PBMCs or a T cell subset sorted from them (not recorded which). The sequence derives from a man in his late teens or twenties who had mild COVID-19 (a few samples of this study predate the infection). Cell type and time point are not known. CDR3 sequence (DNA): TGTGCCAGCAGCTTGTCCGGTGGCTACACCTTC. It codes for CASSLSGGYTF.